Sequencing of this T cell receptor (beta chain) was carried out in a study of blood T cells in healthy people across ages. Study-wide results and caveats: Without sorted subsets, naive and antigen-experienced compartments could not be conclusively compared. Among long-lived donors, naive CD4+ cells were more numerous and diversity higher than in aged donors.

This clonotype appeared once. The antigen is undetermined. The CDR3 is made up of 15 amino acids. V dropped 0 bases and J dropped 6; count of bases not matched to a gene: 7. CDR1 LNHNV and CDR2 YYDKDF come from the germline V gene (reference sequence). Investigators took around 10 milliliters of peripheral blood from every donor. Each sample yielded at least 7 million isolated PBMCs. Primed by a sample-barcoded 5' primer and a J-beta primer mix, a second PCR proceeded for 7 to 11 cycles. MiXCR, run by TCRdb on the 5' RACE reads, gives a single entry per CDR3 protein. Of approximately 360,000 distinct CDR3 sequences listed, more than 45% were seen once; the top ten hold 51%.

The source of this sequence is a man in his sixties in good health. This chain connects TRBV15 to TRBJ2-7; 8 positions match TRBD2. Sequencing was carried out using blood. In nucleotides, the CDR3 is TGTGCCACCAGCAGAGATCCCGGACTAGCTGGCGAGCAGTACTTC. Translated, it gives CATSRDPGLAGEQYF.